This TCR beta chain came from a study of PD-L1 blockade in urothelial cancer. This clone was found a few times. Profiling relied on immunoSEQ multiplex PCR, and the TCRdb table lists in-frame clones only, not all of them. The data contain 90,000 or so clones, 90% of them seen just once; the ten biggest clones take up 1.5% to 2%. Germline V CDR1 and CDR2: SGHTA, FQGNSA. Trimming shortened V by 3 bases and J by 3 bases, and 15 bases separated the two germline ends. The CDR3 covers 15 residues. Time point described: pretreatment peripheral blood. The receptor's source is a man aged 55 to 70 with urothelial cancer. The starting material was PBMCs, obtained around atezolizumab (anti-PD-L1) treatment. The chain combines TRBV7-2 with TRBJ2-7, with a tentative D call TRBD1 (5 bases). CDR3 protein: CASSFEFGAVYEQYF. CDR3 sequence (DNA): TGTGCCAGCAGCTTTGAGTTTGGGGCAGTCTACGAGCAGTACTTC.